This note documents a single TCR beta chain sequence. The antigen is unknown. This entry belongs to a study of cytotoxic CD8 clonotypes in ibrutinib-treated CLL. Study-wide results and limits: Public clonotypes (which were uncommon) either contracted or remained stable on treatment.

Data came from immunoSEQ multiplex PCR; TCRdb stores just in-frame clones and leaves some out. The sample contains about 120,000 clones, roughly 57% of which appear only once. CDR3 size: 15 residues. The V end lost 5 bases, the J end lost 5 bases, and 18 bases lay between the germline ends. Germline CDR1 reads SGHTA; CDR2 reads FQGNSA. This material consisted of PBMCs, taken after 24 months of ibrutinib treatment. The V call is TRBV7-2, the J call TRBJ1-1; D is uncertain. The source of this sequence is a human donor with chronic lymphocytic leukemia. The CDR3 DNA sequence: TGTGCCAGCAGCCGTATTAGTGGGGTCAGAACTGAAGCTTTCTTT. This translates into CASSRISGVRTEAFF.